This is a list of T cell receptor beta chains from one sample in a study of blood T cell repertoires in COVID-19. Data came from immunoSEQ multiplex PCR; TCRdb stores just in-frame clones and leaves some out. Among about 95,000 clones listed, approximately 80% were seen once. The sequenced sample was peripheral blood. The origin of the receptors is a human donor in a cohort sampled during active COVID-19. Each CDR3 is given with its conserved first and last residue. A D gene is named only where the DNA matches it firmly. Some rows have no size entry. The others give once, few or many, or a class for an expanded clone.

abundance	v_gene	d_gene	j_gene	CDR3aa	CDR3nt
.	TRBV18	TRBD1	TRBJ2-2	CASSPLNELTGENTGELFF	TGTGCCAGCTCACCCCTAAACGAGTTGACAGGGGAGAACACCGGGGAGCTGTTTTTT
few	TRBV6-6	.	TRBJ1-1	CASRVADTEAFF	TGTGCCAGCAGGGTAGCTGACACTGAAGCTTTCTTT
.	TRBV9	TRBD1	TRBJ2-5	CASSGGTGGETQYF	TGTGCCAGCAGCGGCGGGACAGGGGGAGAGACCCAGTACTTC
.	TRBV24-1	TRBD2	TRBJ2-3	CATGGGGSTDTQYF	TGTGCCACCGGCGGGGGAGGTAGCACAGATACGCAGTATTTT
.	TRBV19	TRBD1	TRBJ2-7	CASSIPGQGTYEQYF	TGTGCCAGTAGTATACCGGGACAGGGCACCTACGAGCAGTACTTC
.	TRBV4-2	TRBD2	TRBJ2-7	CASSQDLAGGSGEQYF	TGTGCCAGCAGCCAAGACCTAGCGGGAGGATCGGGCGAGCAGTACTTC
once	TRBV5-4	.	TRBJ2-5	CASKPGAGVYQETQYF	TGTGCCAGCAAACCGGGGGCGGGGGTGTACCAAGAGACCCAGTACTTC
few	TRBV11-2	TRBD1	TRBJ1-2	CASSFVTGTGEGYTF	TGTGCCAGCAGCTTCGTTACCGGGACAGGGGAAGGCTACACCTTC
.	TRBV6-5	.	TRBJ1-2	CASSYSTGRNGYTF	TGTGCCAGCAGTTACTCGACAGGACGAAATGGCTACACCTTC
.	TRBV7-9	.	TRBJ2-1	CASSLGVLISYNEQFF	TGTGCCAGCAGCTTAGGGGTACTAATCTCCTACAATGAGCAGTTCTTC
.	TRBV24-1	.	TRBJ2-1	CATSVGGAYNEQFF	TGTGCCACCAGTGTTGGAGGGGCCTACAATGAGCAGTTCTTC
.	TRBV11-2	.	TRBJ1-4	CASSTTGMVGEKLFF	TGTGCCAGCAGCACCACAGGGATGGTTGGAGAAAAACTGTTTTTT
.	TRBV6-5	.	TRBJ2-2	CASREGRNTGELFF	TGTGCCAGCAGGGAGGGGCGTAACACCGGGGAGCTGTTTTTT
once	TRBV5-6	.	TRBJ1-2	CASSSGLYGYTF	TGTGCCAGCAGCTCGGGTCTCTATGGCTACACCTTC
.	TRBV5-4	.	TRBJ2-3	CASSFRSATDTQYF	TGTGCCAGCAGCTTTCGGTCCGCCACAGATACGCAGTATTTT
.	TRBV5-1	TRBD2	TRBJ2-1	CASSRLAGVDEQFF	TGCGCCAGCAGTCGACTAGCGGGAGTCGATGAGCAGTTCTTC
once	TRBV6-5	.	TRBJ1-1	CASSYGDRMNTEAFF	TGTGCCAGCAGTTACGGCGACAGAATGAACACTGAAGCTTTCTTT
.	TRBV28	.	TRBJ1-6	CASSYRDYNSPLHF	TGTGCCAGCAGTTACAGAGACTATAATTCACCCCTCCACTTT
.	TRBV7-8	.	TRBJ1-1	CASSSLRAGVAFF	TGTGCCAGCAGCTCCCTCCGGGCGGGTGTAGCTTTCTTT
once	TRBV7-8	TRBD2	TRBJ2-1	CASSLRVAGDNEQFF	TGTGCCAGCAGCCTTAGAGTGGCGGGGGACAATGAGCAGTTCTTC
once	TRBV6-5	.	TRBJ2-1	CASSYSTSSYNEQFF	TGTGCCAGCAGTTACTCGACTAGCTCCTACAATGAGCAGTTCTTC
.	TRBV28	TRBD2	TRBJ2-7	CASNNGGVSSYEQYF	TGTGCCAGTAATAACGGGGGGGTCAGCTCCTACGAGCAGTACTTC
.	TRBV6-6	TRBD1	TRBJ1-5	CASSYGQAVNQPQHF	TGTGCCAGCAGTTATGGACAGGCCGTTAATCAGCCCCAGCATTTT
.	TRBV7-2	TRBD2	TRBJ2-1	CASSLTSGAYNEQFF	TGTGCCAGCAGCTTAACTAGCGGTGCCTACAATGAGCAGTTCTTC
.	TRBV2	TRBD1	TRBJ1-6	CASNQQGHSPLHF	TGTGCCAGCAATCAACAGGGGCATTCACCCCTCCACTTT
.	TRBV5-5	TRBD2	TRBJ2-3	CASSLLTSGGKSTDTQYF	TGTGCCAGCAGCTTGCTGACTAGCGGGGGGAAGAGCACAGATACGCAGTATTTT
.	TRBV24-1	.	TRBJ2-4	CATSDSGEGGAKNIQYF	TGTGCCACCAGTGATTCAGGGGAGGGGGGAGCCAAAAACATTCAGTACTTC
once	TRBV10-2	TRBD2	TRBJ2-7	CASSENGGSSYEQYF	TGCGCCAGCAGTGAGAATGGCGGGAGCTCCTACGAGCAGTACTTC
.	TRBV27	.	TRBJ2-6	CASSLSYPRAGANVLTF	TGTGCCAGCAGTTTATCGTACCCCAGGGCCGGGGCCAACGTCCTGACTTTC
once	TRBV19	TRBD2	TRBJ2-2	CASSIGTASGRAGELFF	TGTGCCAGTAGTATAGGGACAGCTAGCGGGAGGGCCGGGGAGCTGTTTTTT
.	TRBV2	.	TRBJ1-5	CASSGQSNQPQHF	TGTGCCAGCAGTGGACAGAGCAATCAGCCCCAGCATTTT
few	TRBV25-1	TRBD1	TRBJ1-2	CASSETGAGGYGYTF	TGTGCCAGCAGTGAAACAGGGGCAGGGGGCTATGGCTACACCTTC
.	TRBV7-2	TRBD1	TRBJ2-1	CASSSGQGTGNEQFF	TGTGCCAGCAGCTCCGGACAGGGAACGGGGAATGAGCAGTTCTTC
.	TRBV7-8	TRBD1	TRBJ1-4	CASSYSGGQEKLFF	TGTGCCAGCAGCTACTCAGGGGGTCAAGAAAAACTGTTTTTT
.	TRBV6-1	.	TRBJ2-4	CASSEEVAVLRGKNIQYF	TGTGCCAGCAGTGAAGAGGTAGCCGTTCTGCGCGGCAAAAACATTCAGTACTTC
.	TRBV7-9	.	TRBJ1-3	CASSDGAGNTIYF	TGTGCCAGCAGCGACGGGGCTGGAAACACCATATATTTT
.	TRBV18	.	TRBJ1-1	CASSPPGPPGTEAFF	TGTGCCAGCTCACCACCTGGCCCTCCGGGCACTGAAGCTTTCTTT
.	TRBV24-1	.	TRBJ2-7	CATSDDIYGEQYF	TGTGCCACCAGTGATGATATCTACGGCGAGCAGTACTTC
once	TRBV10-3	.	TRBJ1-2	CAISESPGGYTF	TGTGCCATCAGTGAGTCTCCGGGGGGCTACACCTTC
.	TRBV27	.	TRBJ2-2	CASSSTGLLTGELFF	TGTGCCAGCAGTTCTACAGGGTTGCTTACCGGGGAGCTGTTTTTT
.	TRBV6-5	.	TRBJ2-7	CASSRLETYEQYF	TGTGCCAGCAGCAGACTCGAAACCTACGAGCAGTACTTC
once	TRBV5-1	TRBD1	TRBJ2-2	CASSSGTGMAGELFF	TGCGCCAGCAGCTCCGGGACAGGGATGGCCGGGGAGCTGTTTTTT
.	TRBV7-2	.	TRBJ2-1	CASTTTGLVNEQFF	TGTGCCAGCACCACTACAGGGTTAGTCAATGAGCAGTTCTTC
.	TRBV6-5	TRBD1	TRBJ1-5	CASRRQGDQPQHF	TGTGCCAGCAGAAGACAGGGGGATCAGCCCCAGCATTTT
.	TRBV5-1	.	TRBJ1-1	CASSRGQLFEAFF	TGCGCCAGCAGCCGTGGACAGCTTTTTGAAGCTTTCTTT
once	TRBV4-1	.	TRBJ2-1	CASSFQTPSVTTQGQFF	TGCGCCAGCAGCTTCCAAACCCCAAGCGTCACAACCCAGGGGCAGTTCTTC
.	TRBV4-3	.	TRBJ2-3	CASSQERAGAGTDTQYF	TGCGCCAGCAGCCAAGAAAGGGCGGGGGCCGGCACAGATACGCAGTATTTT
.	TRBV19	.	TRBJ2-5	CASSIDFGSGGKTQYF	TGTGCCAGTAGTATCGATTTTGGGTCTGGAGGCAAGACCCAGTACTTC
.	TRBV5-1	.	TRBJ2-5	CASSLPSSQETQYF	TGCGCCAGCAGCTTGCCTTCCAGTCAAGAGACCCAGTACTTC
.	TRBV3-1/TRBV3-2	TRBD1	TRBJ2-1	CASSRTGSEQFF	TGTGCCAGCAGCCGGACAGGGAGTGAGCAGTTCTTC
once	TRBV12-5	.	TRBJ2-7	CASGLGAVSYEQYF	TGTGCTAGTGGTTTGGGAGCGGTCTCCTACGAGCAGTACTTC
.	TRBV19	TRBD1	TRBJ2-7	CASSMQGQTYEQYF	TGTGCCAGTAGTATGCAGGGACAGACCTACGAGCAGTACTTC
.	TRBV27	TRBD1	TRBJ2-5	CASSAWTGHF	TGTGCCAGCAGTGCCTGGACAGGACACTTC
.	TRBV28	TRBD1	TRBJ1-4	CASSLTGGYNEKLFF	TGTGCCAGCAGTCTAACAGGGGGCTATAATGAAAAACTGTTTTTT
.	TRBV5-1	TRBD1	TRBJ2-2	CASGKTGANTGELFF	TGCGCCAGCGGCAAGACAGGGGCGAACACCGGGGAGCTGTTTTTT
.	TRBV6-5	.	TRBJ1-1	CATLPTGRMNTEAFF	TGTGCCACCTTACCGACAGGACGGATGAACACTGAAGCTTTCTTT
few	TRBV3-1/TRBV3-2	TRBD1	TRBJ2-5	CASSHYRDRVTQYF	TGTGCCAGCAGCCATTACCGGGACAGGGTGACCCAGTACTTC